This is a list of T cell receptor beta chains from one sample in a study of blood T cell repertoires in COVID-19. Libraries were prepared by immunoSEQ multiplex PCR; TCRdb keeps only in-frame clonotypes and omits some of them. Among about 260,000 clones listed, around 91% were seen once. The sample was PBMCs or T cells enriched from blood (not recorded which). The receptors stem from a woman aged 18 to 35 who had recovered from COVID-19. Each CDR3 is given with its conserved first and last residue.

TRBJ1-1,TRBV5-4,CASSLDRGPNTEAFF
TRBJ1-4,TRBV7-6,CASSLAAGTGPNEKLFF
TRBJ2-3,TRBV2,CASSSGDTQYF
TRBJ2-5,TRBV12-5,CASGLGRTGLGETQYF
TRBJ2-1,TRBV9,CASSVQGQDEQFF
TRBJ2-1,TRBV27,CASSPLRGEQFF
TRBJ1-3,TRBV19,CASSIRRWGQGTSGNTIYF
TRBJ1-1,TRBV7-7,CASSLVAGGETEAFF
TRBJ1-1,TRBV19,CASKHRVGVNTEAFF
TRBJ1-2,TRBV9,CASSPPYGTADNYGYTF
TRBJ1-2,TRBV30,CAWKAHALSGSYGYTF
TRBJ1-1,TRBV19,CASSVDLEDTEAFF
TRBJ1-2,TRBV4-1,CASSQGQGNNYGYTF
TRBJ1-6,TRBV5-1,CASSLGVKGDKVFPLHF
TRBJ1-1,TRBV11-2,CASSPRQGVNTEAFF
TRBJ2-7,TRBV3-1/TRBV3-2,CASSQVSWTGDEQYF
TRBJ2-1,TRBV29-1,CSVGVAGGFEPQFF
TRBJ2-2,TRBV2,CASSQFAGSGELFF
TRBJ1-1,TRBV9,CASSVTGANTEAFF
TRBJ2-5,TRBV6-1,CASSARLAGVRETQYF
TRBJ1-6,TRBV9,CASSGQGLNSPLHF
TRBJ2-5,TRBV5-1,CASSLPGEETQYF
TRBJ1-1,TRBV11-2,CASSLGLGTEAFF
TRBJ2-5,TRBV20-1,CSAAVETQYF
TRBJ1-4,TRBV30,CAWNPFRGEKLFF
TRBJ1-1,TRBV7-8,CASSRLGAWNTEAFF
TRBJ2-1,TRBV5-1,CASTVSGTSGGVYNEQFF
TRBJ2-3,TRBV5-1,CASSLLGGAGTDTQYF
TRBJ2-1,TRBV7-9,CASSLVQTGGSYEQFF
TRBJ2-3,TRBV5-1,CASSLVQGTDTQYF
TRBJ2-1,TRBV4-1,CASSQGAGGPYNEQFF
TRBJ2-2,TRBV4-1,CASSQLPGQGNTGELFF
TRBJ2-5,TRBV5-6,CASSGAGSPETQYF